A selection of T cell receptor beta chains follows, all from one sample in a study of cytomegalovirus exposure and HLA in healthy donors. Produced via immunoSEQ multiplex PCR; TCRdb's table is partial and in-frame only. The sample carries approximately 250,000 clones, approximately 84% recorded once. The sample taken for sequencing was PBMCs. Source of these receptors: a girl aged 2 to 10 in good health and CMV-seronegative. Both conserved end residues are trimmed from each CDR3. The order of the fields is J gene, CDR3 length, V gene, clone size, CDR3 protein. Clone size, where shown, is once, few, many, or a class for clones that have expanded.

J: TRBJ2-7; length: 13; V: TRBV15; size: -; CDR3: ATSIQTKGVYEQY
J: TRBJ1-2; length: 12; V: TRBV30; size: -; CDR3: AWSTRGMDYGYT
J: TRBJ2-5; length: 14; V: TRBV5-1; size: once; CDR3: ASSLAPLAGQETQY
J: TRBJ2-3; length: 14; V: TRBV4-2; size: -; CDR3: ASSQGKLAGTDTQY
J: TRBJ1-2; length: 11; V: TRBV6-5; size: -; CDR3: ASSQGTIRGYT
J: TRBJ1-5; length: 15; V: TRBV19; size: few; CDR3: ASSISRGKGLSQPQH
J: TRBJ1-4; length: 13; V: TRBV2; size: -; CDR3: ASSDSGITNEKLF
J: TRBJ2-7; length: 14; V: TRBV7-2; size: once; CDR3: ASSLVSGTGQYEQY
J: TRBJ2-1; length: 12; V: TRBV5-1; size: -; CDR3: ASSLDRGIDEQF
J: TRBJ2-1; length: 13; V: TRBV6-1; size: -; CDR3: ASGMTPHSYNEQF
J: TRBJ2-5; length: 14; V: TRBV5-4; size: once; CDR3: ASSPGGTSGGKTQY
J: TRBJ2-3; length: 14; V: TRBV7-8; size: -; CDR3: ASSLGLLVASDTQY
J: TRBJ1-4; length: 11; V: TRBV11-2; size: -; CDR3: ASSLEDRGKLF
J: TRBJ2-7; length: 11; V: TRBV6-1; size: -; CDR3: ASSSGRAYEQY
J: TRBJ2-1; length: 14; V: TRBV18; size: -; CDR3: ASSPLPGGLYNEQF
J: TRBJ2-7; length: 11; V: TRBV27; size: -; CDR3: ASSPTGGDEQY
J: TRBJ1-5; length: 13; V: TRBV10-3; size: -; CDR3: AISPAGAENQPQH
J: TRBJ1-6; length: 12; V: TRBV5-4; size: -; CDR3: ASSLAGDNSPLH
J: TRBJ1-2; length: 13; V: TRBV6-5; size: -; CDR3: ASSITGGRYYGYT
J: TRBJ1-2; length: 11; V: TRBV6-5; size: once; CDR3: ASSPGHHYGYT
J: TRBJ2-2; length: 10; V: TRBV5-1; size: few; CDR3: ASSFSQGELF
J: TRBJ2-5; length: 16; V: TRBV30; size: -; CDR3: AWSVPLLAGALQETQY
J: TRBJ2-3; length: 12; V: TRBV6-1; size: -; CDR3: ASRTSGGTDTQY
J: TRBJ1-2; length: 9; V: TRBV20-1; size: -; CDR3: SARDIGGYT
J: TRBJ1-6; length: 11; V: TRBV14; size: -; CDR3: ASSQGTNSPLH
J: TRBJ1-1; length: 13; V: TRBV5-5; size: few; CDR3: ASSLFGRPGTEAF
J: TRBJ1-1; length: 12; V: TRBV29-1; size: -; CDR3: SAKPGQGYGFAF
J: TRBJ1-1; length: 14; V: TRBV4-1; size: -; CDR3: ASSQTLQGMGTEAF
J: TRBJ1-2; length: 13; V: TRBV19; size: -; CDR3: ASSTTGIPDYGYT
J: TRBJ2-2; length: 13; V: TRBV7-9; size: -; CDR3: ASTLSGVNTGELF
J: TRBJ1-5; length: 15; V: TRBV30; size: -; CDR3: AWSFGQGGGSNQPQH
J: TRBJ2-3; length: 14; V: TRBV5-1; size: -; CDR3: ASSAGTRPSTDTQY
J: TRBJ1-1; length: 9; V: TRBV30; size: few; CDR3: AWVRASEAF
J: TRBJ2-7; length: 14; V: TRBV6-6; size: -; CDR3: ASSYPPLTTSYEQY
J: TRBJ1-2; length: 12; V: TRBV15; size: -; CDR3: ATSTFAVPGGYT